This TCR beta chain was found in a study of vaccination effects on CD4 cells after COVID-19. Study observations and caveats: Infection- and vaccine-induced clones contracted markedly late after vaccination. Only a few convalescent patients and no early post-infection timepoints featured in the study.

This clone is a singleton in its sample. Its antigen is still unknown. TCRdb keeps only in-frame clones here, not all; method: immunoSEQ multiplex PCR. Found here are about 55,000 clones, roughly 76% of them singletons; the top ten hold approximately 20%. The CDR3 loop spans 16 amino acids. The J segment lost 7 bases and the V segment lost 4 bases, leaving 12 bases of the junction unmatched. CDR1 MNHEY and CDR2 SVGAGI come from the germline V gene. Expansion of antigen-specific CD4+ T cells with viral peptide pools was carried out by the ViraFEST assay before sequencing. After roughly 9 days in culture, the CD4+ T cells were isolated. Previously uninfected by SARS-CoV-2, the vaccine recipients also showed negative nucleocapsid antibodies. The culture medium for over 1.5 million PBMC per well included 8.5 to 10 IU/ml IL-2 and around 9.9 ug/ml peptides. Half-medium exchanges with IL-2 medium took place on days 3 and 7.

This specimen consisted of CD4+ T cells from PBMCs cultured with SARS-CoV-2 spike peptides, obtained before COVID-19 vaccination. This chain links TRBV6-5 with TRBJ2-2; 7 bases map to TRBD1. The source of this sequence is a human donor who received a COVID-19 vaccine. The CDR3 sequence: CASSSPDRWARGELFF. In DNA, the CDR3 is TGTGCCAGCAGTTCCCCGGACAGGTGGGCCCGCGGGGAGCTGTTTTTT.